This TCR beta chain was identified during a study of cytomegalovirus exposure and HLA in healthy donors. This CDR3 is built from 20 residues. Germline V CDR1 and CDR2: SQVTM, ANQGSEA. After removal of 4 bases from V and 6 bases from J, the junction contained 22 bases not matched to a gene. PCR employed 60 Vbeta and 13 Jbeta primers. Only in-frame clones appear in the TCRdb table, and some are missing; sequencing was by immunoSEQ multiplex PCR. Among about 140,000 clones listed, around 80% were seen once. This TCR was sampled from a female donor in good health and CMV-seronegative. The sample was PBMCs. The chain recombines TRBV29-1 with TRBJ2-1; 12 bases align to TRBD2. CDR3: CSVARVWLAGGGRNSNEQFF. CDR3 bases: TGCAGCGTTGCCCGGGTGTGGCTAGCGGGGGGGGGTAGAAACAGCAATGAGCAGTTCTTC.